This entry is about one T cell receptor beta chain. This sample is drawn from a study of T cell responses to AZD1222 COVID-19 vaccine. This table comes from immunoSEQ multiplex PCR, and its TCRdb copy is limited to in-frame clones, with some not included. The sample gives approximately 150,000 clones, roughly 90% of which show up once; approximately 3% is in the top ten. Sequencing used peripheral blood, obtained on day 0 of AZD1222 vaccination. The receptor's source is an adult in good health.

The CDR3 coding sequence is TGCGCCAGCAGCCCTCTCCGGGACAGCTTAAGACTGAACACTGAAGCTTTCTTT. It specifies CASSPLRDSLRLNTEAFF. The rearrangement joins TRBV4-3 to TRBJ1-1, with 7 bases matching TRBD1. Germline V lookup: CDR1 LGHNA, CDR2 YSLEER. This CDR3 has 18 amino acids. Losses at the gene ends were 4 bases for V and 0 bases for J; bases not matched to a gene: 14.